This TCR beta chain comes out of a study of early T cells in non-severe SARS-CoV-2 infection. This clonotype was observed at least ten times. The CDR3 is 17 residues long. Germline V gene data show CDR1 as MNHEY and CDR2 as SVGAGI. Losses at the gene ends were 6 bases for V and 1 base for J; bases not matched to a gene: 11. TCRdb reprocessed the 5' RACE reads with MiXCR, giving one entry per CDR3 protein. The table includes tens of thousands of distinct CDR3 sequences, about 5.3% detected once. This clonotype was sampled from an adult who was a healthcare worker with PCR-confirmed SARS-CoV-2 infection or an uninfected control (not recorded which). The chain has TRBV6-5 and TRBJ1-4; 7 bases are shared with TRBD1. The sample here was whole blood, taken at baseline. In DNA form, the CDR3 reads TGTGCCAGCAGATCCGGGACAGAGCCCAGAACTAATGAAAAACTGTTTTTT. It is translated as CASRSGTEPRTNEKLFF.